This T cell receptor beta chain comes out of a study of blood T cell repertoires in COVID-19 (TCRdb year 2020). Regarding the complete study: Samples covering the acute and convalescent phases of COVID-19 were provided by collaborators in the United States, Italy and Spain. The prospective study material was composed of cDNA or gDNA derived from T cells, B-cell-depleted T cells, or PBMCs. The dataset comprised deeply sampled blood TCRbeta repertoires from subjects exposed to, actively infected with, or recovered from COVID-19. The repertoires were made available in a free public database intended to serve as a resource for research on the immune response to SARS-CoV-2. The samples were drawn from two sources: the first 160 participants of the ongoing ImmuneRACE study, and 1,200 or so subjects contributed by 6 global collaborators. Sample metadata almost always included a de-identified subject ID, COVID-19 status, age in years and sex. Where available, HLA class I and class II types were taken from metadata supplied by the sample provider and were not determined by assay-based typing.

A word on this clone: Its cognate antigen has yet to be identified. No qualities accompany the bases; no much larger clone lies one base away.

The immunoSEQ Assay, a bias-controlled multiplex PCR, was used to amplify TCRbeta CDR3 regions from genomic DNA. Per the source publication's procedure: The number of nucleated cells in each sample was estimated from the amplification of reference gene primers within the assay. Sequence reads were collapsed and filtered to measure the absolute abundance of every unique TCRbeta CDR3 rearrangement. For each sample, productive Simpson clonality was calculated as the square root of Simpson's diversity index across productive rearrangements. Imported from immuneACCESS, the table was reduced by TCRdb to in-frame sequences with V and J called. These copies leave out some clones; in studies compared against another copy, an unresolved V gene accounts for under half, and the cause of the remainder is not known. Clonal size and the V and J genes are those of that table, whereas D and trimming came from the DNA. The sample table shows around 50,000 clones, and over 65% are seen once. Less than 6% of the sample comes from the top ten.

The full study reports these points: The amount of clinical and demographic metadata varied by source and participant and was provided uncurated.

Counted from cysteine to phenylalanine, this CDR3 has 17 amino acids. CDR3 DNA only is kept here, 51 bases in frame from base 1. V loses 4 bases, J loses 0 bases, and the germline ends lie 14 bases apart. CDR1 and CDR2, looked up from the germline V gene, are SGHRS and YFSETQ. The collaborating institutions used their own protocols to collect whole blood in K2EDTA tubes. For TCRbeta analysis, collaborators shipped samples in one of three forms: frozen whole blood, isolated PBMCs, or DNA extracted from either of those sample types. The source of this sequence is a human donor in a cohort sampled during active COVID-19. The chain couples TRBV5-1 to TRBJ2-6; the D gene is not confidently resolved. Sequenced: peripheral blood. Here is the DNA: TGCGCCAGCAGCCTACCGACACTTAGCTCTGGGGCCAACGTCCTGACTTTC. Translated, this is CASSLPTLSSGANVLTF.